The rows below give T cell receptor beta chains drawn from one sample of a study of CD8+CD57+ T cells in acquired aplastic anemia. TCRdb reanalysed the reads using MiXCR and keeps one entry per CDR3 protein. The table lists some 120,000 distinct CDR3 sequences, 48% of them singletons. Sequencing input: sorted CD4+, CD8+, or CD8+CD57+ T cells (not recorded which) from PBMCs. Receptors originate from a human donor in good health, serving as a control. Each CDR3 is given with its conserved first and last residue. Fields, in order: CDR3 DNA, CDR3 protein, D gene, J gene, V gene, clone size. The D gene is left open where the match is weak. Not all rows give a size; the values are once, few, many and, for expanded clones, a class.

DNA: TGTGCCAGTGTGCGGACAGGGCATCAGCCCCAGCATTTT
CDR3: CASVRTGHQPQHF
D: TRBD1
J: TRBJ1-5
V: TRBV19
size: NA

DNA: TGCAGTGCTAGGCGGCCGGGTGGCTACACCTTC
CDR3: CSARRPGGYTF
D: NA
J: TRBJ1-2
V: TRBV20-1
size: few

DNA: TGTGCCAGTAGTATGGTGGAGGGGGGCATCGATGGCTACACCTTC
CDR3: CASSMVEGGIDGYTF
D: NA
J: TRBJ1-2
V: TRBV19
size: many

DNA: TGTGCCACCAGTGAGGGGGGTAATGAAAAACTGTTTTTT
CDR3: CATSEGGNEKLFF
D: NA
J: TRBJ1-4
V: TRBV25-1
size: once

DNA: TGTGCCAGCAGCTTAGGGGGTCATGGCTACACCTTC
CDR3: CASSLGGHGYTF
D: NA
J: TRBJ1-2
V: TRBV7-2
size: NA

DNA: TGCGCCAGCAGGGTAGCGGAGAACACCGGGGAGCTGTTTTTT
CDR3: CASRVAENTGELFF
D: NA
J: TRBJ2-2
V: TRBV10-1
size: NA

DNA: TGTGCCAGCAGGACGGACAGGGTCCCCTACGAGCAGTACTTC
CDR3: CASRTDRVPYEQYF
D: TRBD1
J: TRBJ2-7
V: TRBV27
size: many

DNA: TGCAGCGTCGCGACTAGCGGGGCGCAGTATTTT
CDR3: CSVATSGAQYF
D: TRBD2
J: TRBJ2-3
V: TRBV29-1
size: few

DNA: TGTGCCAGCAGTTCCCCCCCGGGCAATGAGCAGTTCTTC
CDR3: CASSSPPGNEQFF
D: NA
J: TRBJ2-1
V: TRBV27
size: NA

DNA: TGTGCCACCAGTGATCGAACAGGGGGCCCCACCGGGGAGCTGTTTTTT
CDR3: CATSDRTGGPTGELFF
D: TRBD1
J: TRBJ2-2
V: TRBV24-1
size: many

DNA: TGTGCCAGCAGTGAACCCATCACTACTAGCGGGGGGGCTAACTCCTACAATGAGCAGTTCTTC
CDR3: CASSEPITTSGGANSYNEQFF
D: TRBD2
J: TRBJ2-1
V: TRBV25-1
size: NA

DNA: TGTGCCAGCAGCTCCGACAGTAATTCACCCCTCCACTTT
CDR3: CASSSDSNSPLHF
D: NA
J: TRBJ1-6
V: TRBV7-3
size: NA

DNA: TGTGCCAGCAGCTTGGGACTAGCGGGGGTTAGGGATGAGCAGTTCTTC
CDR3: CASSLGLAGVRDEQFF
D: TRBD2
J: TRBJ2-1
V: TRBV7-9
size: many

DNA: TGTGCCAGCCATGGAGTCACAGGGCGGACTGAAGCTTTCTTT
CDR3: CASHGVTGRTEAFF
D: NA
J: TRBJ1-1
V: TRBV2
size: medium-sized

DNA: TGCGCCAGCAGCCAAGTTATTAGGAATTCACCCCTCCACTTT
CDR3: CASSQVIRNSPLHF
D: NA
J: TRBJ1-6
V: TRBV4-1
size: NA

DNA: TGTGCCACAAGGGTCCCGAACGGGGAACTGTTTTTT
CDR3: CATRVPNGELFF
D: NA
J: TRBJ1-4
V: TRBV15
size: NA

DNA: TGTGCCAGCAGCTTGGGAGGGCAGGGCGGTTCACCCCTCCACTTT
CDR3: CASSLGGQGGSPLHF
D: NA
J: TRBJ1-6
V: TRBV5-5
size: NA

DNA: TGTGCCAGTAGTGCCAAGGGACAATGGTACGAGCAGTACTTC
CDR3: CASSAKGQWYEQYF
D: NA
J: TRBJ2-7
V: TRBV19
size: NA

DNA: TGTGCCAGCAGCCCTAAGGGAAGCCCTTATGGCTACACCTTC
CDR3: CASSPKGSPYGYTF
D: NA
J: TRBJ1-2
V: TRBV7-8
size: NA

DNA: TGCGCCAGCAGCTTGGCTGCCGGGCCTCCGTCGGATACGCAGTATTTT
CDR3: CASSLAAGPPSDTQYF
D: NA
J: TRBJ2-3
V: TRBV5-1
size: many

DNA: TGTGCCAGCAGCCCCCGGTTAGAAGAGACCCAGTACTTC
CDR3: CASSPRLEETQYF
D: NA
J: TRBJ2-5
V: TRBV14
size: NA

DNA: TGTGCCAGTAGTTCACGGACAGGCACCGGAAACACCATATATTTT
CDR3: CASSSRTGTGNTIYF
D: TRBD1
J: TRBJ1-3
V: TRBV19
size: NA

DNA: TGTGCCAGCAGTGTCCGAGGGAATGATGAAAAACTGTTTTTT
CDR3: CASSVRGNDEKLFF
D: NA
J: TRBJ1-4
V: TRBV25-1
size: few

DNA: TGTGCCAGCAGCCTCGGGACAGGGGATGAAGCTTTCTTT
CDR3: CASSLGTGDEAFF
D: TRBD1
J: TRBJ1-1
V: TRBV7-6
size: NA

DNA: TGTGCCAGTAGGTTGGATGAGCAGGGCGGTCAGCCCCAGCATTTT
CDR3: CASRLDEQGGQPQHF
D: NA
J: TRBJ1-5
V: TRBV19
size: NA

DNA: TGTGCCAGCAGTGCCAGGCTCTCTAGGACAGGCTACAATGAGCAGTTCTTC
CDR3: CASSARLSRTGYNEQFF
D: TRBD1
J: TRBJ2-1
V: TRBV2
size: NA

DNA: TGTGCCAGCAGTTTAAGGGACCTCGCCGCTGAAGCTTTCTTT
CDR3: CASSLRDLAAEAFF
D: NA
J: TRBJ1-1
V: TRBV12-3/TRBV12-4
size: many

DNA: TGTGCCACCAGCAGACACCCGGGACAGATCAATGAGCAGTTCTTC
CDR3: CATSRHPGQINEQFF
D: TRBD1
J: TRBJ2-1
V: TRBV15
size: NA

DNA: TGTGCCAGCCCCTCCGGGACACCCACTTACGAGCAGTACTTC
CDR3: CASPSGTPTYEQYF
D: NA
J: TRBJ2-7
V: TRBV2
size: NA

DNA: TGTGCCTCGCGGACAGGGGGCAATGAGCAGTTCTTC
CDR3: CASRTGGNEQFF
D: TRBD1
J: TRBJ2-1
V: TRBV19
size: few

DNA: TGTGCCAGCAGACCCAGGGGTTCAGGCTACAATGAGCAGTTCTTC
CDR3: CASRPRGSGYNEQFF
D: NA
J: TRBJ2-1
V: TRBV7-9
size: many

DNA: TGTGCCACCGCCCCGACTAGCGCAACCTACGAGCAGTACTTC
CDR3: CATAPTSATYEQYF
D: TRBD2
J: TRBJ2-7
V: TRBV10-3
size: NA

DNA: TGTGCCAGCAGTGCTAGACTCGCGGGGAACTACAATGAGCAGTTCTTC
CDR3: CASSARLAGNYNEQFF
D: NA
J: TRBJ2-1
V: TRBV2
size: NA

DNA: TGTGCCAGCAGCTCCCGCCCTACAGGGGATGGAGATACGCAGTATTTT
CDR3: CASSSRPTGDGDTQYF
D: TRBD1
J: TRBJ2-3
V: TRBV9
size: many

DNA: TGCGCCAGCAGTCCGGGGGCGAGGGAAGAGACCCAGTACTTC
CDR3: CASSPGAREETQYF
D: NA
J: TRBJ2-5
V: TRBV5-1
size: many

DNA: TGCAGTGCTAAGGGACCGATCTACGAGCAGTACTTC
CDR3: CSAKGPIYEQYF
D: NA
J: TRBJ2-7
V: TRBV20-1
size: NA

DNA: TGTGCCAGCAGCTTCAGACAGGGGGCGCGAGGCTACACCTTC
CDR3: CASSFRQGARGYTF
D: TRBD1
J: TRBJ1-2
V: TRBV5-5
size: NA

DNA: TGTGCCAGCAGCTTAGTGTCTGTAGGCGGGGAGCTGTTTTTT
CDR3: CASSLVSVGGELFF
D: NA
J: TRBJ2-2
V: TRBV7-9
size: many

DNA: TGTGCCAGCAGCTTGGAGGGATGGCAGGGACCCTACGAGCAGTACTTC
CDR3: CASSLEGWQGPYEQYF
D: NA
J: TRBJ2-7
V: TRBV5-6
size: NA

DNA: TGTGCCAGCAGTTACTCGGAAGGGCTTGGAAACACCATATATTTT
CDR3: CASSYSEGLGNTIYF
D: NA
J: TRBJ1-3
V: TRBV6-6
size: many

DNA: TGCAGTGCTAGAGACAGGGGGCTGGACTATGGCTACACCTTC
CDR3: CSARDRGLDYGYTF
D: TRBD1
J: TRBJ1-2
V: TRBV20-1
size: NA

DNA: TGCGGCGTTGCGACAGGGTGGTCTAGCGAGCAGTACTTC
CDR3: CGVATGWSSEQYF
D: TRBD1
J: TRBJ2-7
V: TRBV29-1
size: NA

DNA: TGTGCCACCAGTGATTCTTGGGGACTAGTGCACAATGAGCAGTTCTTC
CDR3: CATSDSWGLVHNEQFF
D: TRBD2
J: TRBJ2-1
V: TRBV2
size: NA

DNA: TGTGCCACCAGCAGGATAGCGGGGGGGTTCAACAATGAGCAGTTCTTC
CDR3: CATSRIAGGFNNEQFF
D: TRBD2
J: TRBJ2-1
V: TRBV15
size: NA

DNA: TGCAGTGCTAGAACGGGACAGGGGGCCGGTGAGCAGTTCTTC
CDR3: CSARTGQGAGEQFF
D: TRBD1
J: TRBJ2-1
V: TRBV20-1
size: NA

DNA: TGTGCCAGCAGCTCCTTGGGTTACGAGCAGTACTTC
CDR3: CASSSLGYEQYF
D: NA
J: TRBJ2-7
V: TRBV7-2
size: NA

DNA: TGCAGCGTTGAAAAGCAGCGGGGGGGCCAAAACATTCAGTACTTC
CDR3: CSVEKQRGGQNIQYF
D: TRBD2
J: TRBJ2-4
V: TRBV29-1
size: many

DNA: TGTGCCAGCAGCCCGGGCATGGACACTGAAGCTTTCTTT
CDR3: CASSPGMDTEAFF
D: NA
J: TRBJ1-1
V: TRBV7-2
size: NA

DNA: TGTGCCAGCACTAGGGGCTACGAGCAGTACTTC
CDR3: CASTRGYEQYF
D: NA
J: TRBJ2-7
V: TRBV25-1
size: NA

DNA: TGCAGTGCTTGGGACAGGGCCCCCGGCGAGCAGTACTTC
CDR3: CSAWDRAPGEQYF
D: TRBD1
J: TRBJ2-7
V: TRBV20-1
size: NA

DNA: TGTGCCAGCAGTTACCGCCGGCAGTACGGCTACACCTTC
CDR3: CASSYRRQYGYTF
D: NA
J: TRBJ1-2
V: TRBV6-5
size: many